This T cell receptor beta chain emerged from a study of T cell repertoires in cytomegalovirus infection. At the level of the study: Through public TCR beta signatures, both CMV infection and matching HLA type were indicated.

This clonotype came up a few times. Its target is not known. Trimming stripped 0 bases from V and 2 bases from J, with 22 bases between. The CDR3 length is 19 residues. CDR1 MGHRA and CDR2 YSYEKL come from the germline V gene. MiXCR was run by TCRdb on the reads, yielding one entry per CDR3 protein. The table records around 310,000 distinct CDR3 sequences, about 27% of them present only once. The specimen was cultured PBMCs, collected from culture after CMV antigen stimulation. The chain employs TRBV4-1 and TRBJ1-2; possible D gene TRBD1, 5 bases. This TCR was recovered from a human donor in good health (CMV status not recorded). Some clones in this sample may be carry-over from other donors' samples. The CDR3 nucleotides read TGCGCCAGCAGCCAAGATTCCGGGGCTAATACCGGCAGAAACTATGGCTACACCTTC. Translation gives CASSQDSGANTGRNYGYTF.